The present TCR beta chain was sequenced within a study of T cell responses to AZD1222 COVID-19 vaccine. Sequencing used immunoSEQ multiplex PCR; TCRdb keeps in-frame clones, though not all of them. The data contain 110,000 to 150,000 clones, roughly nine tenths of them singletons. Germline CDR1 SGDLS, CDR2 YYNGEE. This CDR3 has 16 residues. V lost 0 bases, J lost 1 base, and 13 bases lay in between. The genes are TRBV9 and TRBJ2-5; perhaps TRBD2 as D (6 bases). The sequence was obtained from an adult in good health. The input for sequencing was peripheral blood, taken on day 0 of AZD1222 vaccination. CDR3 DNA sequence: TGTGCCAGCAGCGTAGTAGGCGGGGTTCCCCAAGAGACCCAGTACTTC. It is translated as CASSVVGGVPQETQYF.